These T cell receptor beta chains were read from a single sample in a study of OX40 agonist ivuxolimab in advanced cancers. The repertoire was sequenced with immunoSEQ multiplex PCR; TCRdb's copy has only in-frame clones and lacks some. Of approximately 27,000 clones detected, less than 90% appear once; the ten largest clones hold approximately 16%. The material sequenced was CD4+ or CD8+ T cells sorted from blood, taken in a trial of the OX40 agonist ivuxolimab. The receptor source for this set is an adult with an advanced solid tumor such as melanoma, head and neck, liver or kidney cancer. Each CDR3 is given with its conserved first and last residue. The order of the fields is clone size, J gene, V gene, D gene, CDR3 DNA, CDR3 protein. A D gene is named only where the DNA matches it firmly. Size is stated for part of the rows, as once, few or many counts, or as a class when the clone is expanded.

abundance: .; j_gene: TRBJ2-7; v_gene: TRBV14; d_gene: TRBD2; CDR3nt: TGTGCCAGCAGCCAAGGGCTAGCGGGAGTCACCGTCTACGAGCAGTACTTC; CDR3aa: CASSQGLAGVTVYEQYF
abundance: once; j_gene: TRBJ2-5; v_gene: TRBV7-9; d_gene: TRBD2; CDR3nt: TGTGCCAGCAGCTCCACTAGCGCTTCGACCCAGTACTTC; CDR3aa: CASSSTSASTQYF
abundance: .; j_gene: TRBJ2-7; v_gene: TRBV2; d_gene: .; CDR3nt: TGTGCCAGCAGTTCCAGTAGCGTAGGCGAGCAGTACTTC; CDR3aa: CASSSSSVGEQYF
abundance: .; j_gene: TRBJ1-4; v_gene: TRBV10-3; d_gene: TRBD1; CDR3nt: TGTGCCACGCAGGGGGCGGCTAATGAAAAACTGTTTTTT; CDR3aa: CATQGAANEKLFF
abundance: .; j_gene: TRBJ2-1; v_gene: TRBV19; d_gene: .; CDR3nt: TGTGCCAGTAGTATAGGCTGGACTCATTACAATGAGCAGTTCTTC; CDR3aa: CASSIGWTHYNEQFF
abundance: once; j_gene: TRBJ2-7; v_gene: TRBV15; d_gene: .; CDR3nt: TGTGCCACCAGCAGATCCTCCTACGAGCAGTACTTC; CDR3aa: CATSRSSYEQYF
abundance: once; j_gene: TRBJ2-3; v_gene: TRBV4-2; d_gene: TRBD2; CDR3nt: TGTGCCAGCAGCCAAGATGGAGCGGGAGGCACAGATACGCAGTATTTT; CDR3aa: CASSQDGAGGTDTQYF
abundance: .; j_gene: TRBJ2-7; v_gene: TRBV14; d_gene: .; CDR3nt: TGTGCCAGCAGCCACCTGGGGGACGAGCAGTACTTC; CDR3aa: CASSHLGDEQYF
abundance: .; j_gene: TRBJ1-2; v_gene: TRBV7-6; d_gene: TRBD1; CDR3nt: TGTGCCAGCAGCCCGGCCGGGACAGACTATGGCTACACCTTC; CDR3aa: CASSPAGTDYGYTF
abundance: .; j_gene: TRBJ2-7; v_gene: TRBV29-1; d_gene: .; CDR3nt: TGCAGCGCAAGCTCGGACAGCTCCTACGAGCAGTACTTC; CDR3aa: CSASSDSSYEQYF
abundance: .; j_gene: TRBJ2-5; v_gene: TRBV9; d_gene: .; CDR3nt: TGTGCCAGCAGCGGAGACCCTCCGGGGATAGAGACCCAGTACTTC; CDR3aa: CASSGDPPGIETQYF
abundance: medium-sized; j_gene: TRBJ2-7; v_gene: TRBV19; d_gene: TRBD2; CDR3nt: TGTGCCAGTAGTGCCCCGGGACTAGCGATCTACGAGCAGTACTTC; CDR3aa: CASSAPGLAIYEQYF
abundance: .; j_gene: TRBJ1-5; v_gene: TRBV5-5; d_gene: .; CDR3nt: TGTGCCAGCAGCTTGGCCGAGCAGCCCCAGCATTTT; CDR3aa: CASSLAEQPQHF
abundance: large; j_gene: TRBJ2-7; v_gene: TRBV7-9; d_gene: .; CDR3nt: TGTGCCAGCGAAGCGGACTCCTACGAGCAGTACTTC; CDR3aa: CASEADSYEQYF
abundance: .; j_gene: TRBJ2-2; v_gene: TRBV5-4; d_gene: TRBD2; CDR3nt: TGTGCCAGCAGCTTTAGACTAGCGGCAGATCTACGTGTCGGGGAGCTGTTTTTT; CDR3aa: CASSFRLAADLRVGELFF
abundance: .; j_gene: TRBJ1-4; v_gene: TRBV29-1; d_gene: .; CDR3nt: TGCAGCGTTGACGGAGGTGAAAAACTGTTTTTT; CDR3aa: CSVDGGEKLFF